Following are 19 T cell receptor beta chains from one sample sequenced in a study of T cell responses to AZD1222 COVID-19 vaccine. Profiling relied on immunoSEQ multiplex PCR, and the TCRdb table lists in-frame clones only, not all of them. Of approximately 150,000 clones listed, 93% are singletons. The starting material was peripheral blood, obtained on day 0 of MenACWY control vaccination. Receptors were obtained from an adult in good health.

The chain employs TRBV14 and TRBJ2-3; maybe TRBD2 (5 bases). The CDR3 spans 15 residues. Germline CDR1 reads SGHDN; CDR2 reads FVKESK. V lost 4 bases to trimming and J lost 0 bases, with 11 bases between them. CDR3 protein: CASSPPTTSTDTQYF. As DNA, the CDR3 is TGTGCCAGCAGCCCGCCGACTACTAGCACAGATACGCAGTATTTT.

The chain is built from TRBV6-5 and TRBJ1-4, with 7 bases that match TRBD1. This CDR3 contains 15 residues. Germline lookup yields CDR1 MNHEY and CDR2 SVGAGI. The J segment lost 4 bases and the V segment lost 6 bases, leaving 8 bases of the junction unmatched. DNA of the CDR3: TGTGCCAGCAGGTCCGAGGGGGCGGGTAATGAAAAACTGTTTTTT. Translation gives CASRSEGAGNEKLFF.

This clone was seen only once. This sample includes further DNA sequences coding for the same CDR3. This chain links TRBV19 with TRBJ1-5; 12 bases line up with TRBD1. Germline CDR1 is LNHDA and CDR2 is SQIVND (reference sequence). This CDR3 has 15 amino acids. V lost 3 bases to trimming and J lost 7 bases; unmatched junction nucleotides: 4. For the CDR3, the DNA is TGTGCCAGTAGTATTGGGACAGGGGGCGGACAGCCCCAGCATTTT. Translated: CASSIGTGGGQPQHF.

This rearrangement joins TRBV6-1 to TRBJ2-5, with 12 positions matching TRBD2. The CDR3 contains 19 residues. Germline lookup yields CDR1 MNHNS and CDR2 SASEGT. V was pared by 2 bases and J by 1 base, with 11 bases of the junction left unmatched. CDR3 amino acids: CASSEFRSSGREGQETQYF. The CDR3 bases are TGTGCCAGCAGTGAATTCCGGTCTAGCGGGAGGGAGGGCCAAGAGACCCAGTACTTC.

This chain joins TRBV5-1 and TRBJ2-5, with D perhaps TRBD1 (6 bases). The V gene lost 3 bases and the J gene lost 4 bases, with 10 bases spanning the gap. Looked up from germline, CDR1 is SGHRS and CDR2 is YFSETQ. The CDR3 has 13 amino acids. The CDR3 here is CASSSRGGETQYF. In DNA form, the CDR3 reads TGCGCCAGCAGCTCCAGGGGTGGAGAGACCCAGTACTTC.

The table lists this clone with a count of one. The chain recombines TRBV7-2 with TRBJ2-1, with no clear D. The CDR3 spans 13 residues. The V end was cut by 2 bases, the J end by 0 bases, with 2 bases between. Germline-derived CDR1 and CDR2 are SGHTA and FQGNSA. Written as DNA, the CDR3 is TGTGCCAGCAGCTTAACCTCCTACAATGAGCAGTTCTTC. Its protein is CASSLTSYNEQFF.

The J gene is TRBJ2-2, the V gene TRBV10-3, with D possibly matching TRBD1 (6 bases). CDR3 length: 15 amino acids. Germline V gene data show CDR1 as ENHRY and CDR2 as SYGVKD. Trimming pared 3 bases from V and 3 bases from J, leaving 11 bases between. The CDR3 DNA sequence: TGTGCCATCAGTGACCCGGACAGAGACACCGGGGAGCTGTTTTTT. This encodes CAISDPDRDTGELFF.

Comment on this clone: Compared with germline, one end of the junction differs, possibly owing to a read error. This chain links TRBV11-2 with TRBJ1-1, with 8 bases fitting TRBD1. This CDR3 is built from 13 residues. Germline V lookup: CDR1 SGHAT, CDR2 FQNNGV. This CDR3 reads CASSIDRGTEAFF. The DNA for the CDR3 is TGTGCCAGCAGCATAGACAGGGGAACTGAAGCTTTCTTT.

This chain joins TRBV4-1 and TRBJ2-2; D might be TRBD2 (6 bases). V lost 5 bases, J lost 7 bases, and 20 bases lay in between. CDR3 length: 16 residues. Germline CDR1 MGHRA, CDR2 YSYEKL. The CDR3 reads CASSAPGTAVGGELFF. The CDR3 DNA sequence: TGCGCCAGCAGCGCCCCCGGGACTGCGGTAGGCGGGGAGCTGTTTTTT.

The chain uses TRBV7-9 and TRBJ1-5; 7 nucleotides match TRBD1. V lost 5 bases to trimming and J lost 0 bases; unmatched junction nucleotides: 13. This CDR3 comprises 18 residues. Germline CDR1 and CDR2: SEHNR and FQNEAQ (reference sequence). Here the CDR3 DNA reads TGTGCCAGCAGCGCGGAGCAGGCGACAGGGATTAGCAATCAGCCCCAGCATTTT. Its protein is CASSAEQATGISNQPQHF.

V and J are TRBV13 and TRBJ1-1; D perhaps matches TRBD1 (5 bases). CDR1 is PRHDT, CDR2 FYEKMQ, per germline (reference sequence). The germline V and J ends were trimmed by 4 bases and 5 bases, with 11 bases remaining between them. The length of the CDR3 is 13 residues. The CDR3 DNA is TGTGCCAGCAGCTCCCCAGGGAGGACTGAAGCTTTCTTT. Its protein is CASSSPGRTEAFF.

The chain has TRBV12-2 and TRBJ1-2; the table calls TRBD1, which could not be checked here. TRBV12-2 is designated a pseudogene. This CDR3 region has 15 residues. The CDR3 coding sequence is TGTGCAAGTCGCTTAGCGGATCAGGTTTTTTATGGCTACACCTTC. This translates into CASRLADQVFYGYTF.

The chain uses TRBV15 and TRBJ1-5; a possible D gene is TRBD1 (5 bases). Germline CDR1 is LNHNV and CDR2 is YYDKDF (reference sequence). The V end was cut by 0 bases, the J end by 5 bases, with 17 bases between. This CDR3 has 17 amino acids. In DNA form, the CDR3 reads TGTGCCACCAGCAGAGATCGGCAGGGCAGTGGAGATCAGCCCCAGCATTTT. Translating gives CATSRDRQGSGDQPQHF.

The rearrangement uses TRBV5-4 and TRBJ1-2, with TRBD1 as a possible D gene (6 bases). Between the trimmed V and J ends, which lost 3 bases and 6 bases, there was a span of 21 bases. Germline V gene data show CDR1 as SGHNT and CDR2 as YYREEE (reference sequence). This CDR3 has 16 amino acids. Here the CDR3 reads CASSSVTDRILHGYTF. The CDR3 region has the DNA TGTGCCAGCAGCTCTGTGACCGACAGGATACTCCATGGCTACACCTTC.

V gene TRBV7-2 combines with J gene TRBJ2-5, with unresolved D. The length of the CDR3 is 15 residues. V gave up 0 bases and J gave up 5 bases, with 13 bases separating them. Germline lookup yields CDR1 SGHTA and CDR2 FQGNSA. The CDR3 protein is CASSLAAESRETQYF. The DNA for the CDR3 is TGTGCCAGCAGCTTAGCGGCGGAGTCTAGGGAGACCCAGTACTTC.

The CDR3 nucleotides are TGTGCCAGCAGCCCCTACCTAGATACTAACACCGGGGAGCTGTTTTTT. It translates to CASSPYLDTNTGELFF. The chain combines TRBV5-4 with TRBJ2-2; no firm D call. The CDR3 sequence is 16 residues long. Germline CDR1 SGHNT, CDR2 YYREEE (reference sequence). Trimming left V 4 bases short and J 2 bases short, with 15 bases between.

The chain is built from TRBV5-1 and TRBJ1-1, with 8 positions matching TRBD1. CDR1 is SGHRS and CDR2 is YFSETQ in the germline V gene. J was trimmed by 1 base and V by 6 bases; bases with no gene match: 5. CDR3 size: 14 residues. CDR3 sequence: CASNPGQANTEAFF. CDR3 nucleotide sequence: TGCGCCAGCAATCCGGGACAGGCGAACACTGAAGCTTTCTTT.

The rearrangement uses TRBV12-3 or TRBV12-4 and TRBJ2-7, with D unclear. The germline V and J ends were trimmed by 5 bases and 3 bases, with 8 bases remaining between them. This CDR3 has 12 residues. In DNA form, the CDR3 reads TGTGCCAGCAGTACGTTTGGCTACGAGCAGTACTTC. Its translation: CASSTFGYEQYF.

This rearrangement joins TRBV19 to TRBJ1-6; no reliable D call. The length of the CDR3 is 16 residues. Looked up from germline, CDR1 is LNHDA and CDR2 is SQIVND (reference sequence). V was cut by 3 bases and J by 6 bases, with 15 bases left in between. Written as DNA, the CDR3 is TGTGCCAGTAGTATGTTGTCGGAATTCAGTAATTCACCCCTCCACTTT. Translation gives CASSMLSEFSNSPLHF.